This entry features one T cell receptor beta chain sequence. Clones were sequenced by immunoSEQ multiplex PCR, and TCRdb holds only the in-frame ones, with some missing. Seen here are some 140,000 clones, roughly four fifths observed once, and the top ten hold roughly 12%. The CDR3 is 13 residues long. The V end was cut by 2 bases, the J end by 2 bases, with 6 bases between. Germline V gene data show CDR1 as PRHDT and CDR2 as FYEKMQ (reference sequence). This record belongs to a study of blood T cell repertoires in COVID-19. Study in general: Sources were T cells, B-cell-depleted T cells, or PBMCs; the material itself was cDNA or gDNA.

The sequence was obtained from a human donor in a cohort sampled during active COVID-19. Input material: peripheral blood. The V gene is TRBV13, the J gene TRBJ1-2; D is unresolved. The CDR3 bases are TGTGCCAGCAGCTTATCGAGAAACTATGGCTACACCTTC. This codes for CASSLSRNYGYTF.